Listed below are T cell receptor beta chains from one sample, sequenced in a study of cytomegalovirus exposure and HLA in healthy donors. TCRdb's copy holds only in-frame clones and misses some; the assay was immunoSEQ multiplex PCR. The repertoire holds more than 150,000 clones, with 79% as singletons. The specimen sequenced was PBMCs. The receptors were sampled from a girl aged 10-17 years in good health and CMV-seropositive. Both conserved end residues are part of each CDR3. D genes are given only for firm matches. Expanded clones are given a class, and other clones once, few, many or no size at all.

v_gene	abundance	j_gene	d_gene	CDR3nt	CDR3aa
TRBV4-3	-	TRBJ2-6	-	TGCGCCAGCAGCCAACCTTTTAGCTCTGGGGCCAACGTCCTGACTTTC	CASSQPFSSGANVLTF
TRBV2	-	TRBJ2-5	TRBD1	TGTGCCAGCAGTCGGGACAGATTCCAAGAGACCCAGTACTTC	CASSRDRFQETQYF
TRBV6-5	-	TRBJ2-7	TRBD2	TGTGCCAGCAGTCCCATAGCGGGGGGATACGAGCAGTACTTC	CASSPIAGGYEQYF
TRBV14	-	TRBJ2-7	TRBD1	TGTGCCAGCAGCCAACCCAGGGGGCGCACCGAGCAGTACTTC	CASSQPRGRTEQYF
TRBV5-6	-	TRBJ1-4	-	TGTGCCAGCAGCACAAGGACATCTGCAACTAATGAAAAACTGTTTTTT	CASSTRTSATNEKLFF
TRBV4-3	-	TRBJ2-7	-	TGCGCCAGCAGCCAAGGCGTGGGAACAGGTGCCTCCTACGAGCAGTACTTC	CASSQGVGTGASYEQYF
TRBV19	-	TRBJ2-7	TRBD1	TGTGCCAGTAGTAGAAAGGGGGCTAAGTACGAGCAGTACTTC	CASSRKGAKYEQYF
TRBV5-4	-	TRBJ2-1	TRBD2	TGTGCCAGCAGCTCTATTGGCGGGGGGTACAATGAGCAGTTCTTC	CASSSIGGGYNEQFF
TRBV6-5	-	TRBJ2-2	TRBD1	TGTGCCAGCCGTTTGGGAACAGGGGGAAACACCGGGGAGCTGTTTTTT	CASRLGTGGNTGELFF
TRBV5-1	-	TRBJ2-2	TRBD1	TGCGCCAGCAGCCCGGACAGGGGGCTTGACACCGGGGAGCTGTTTTTT	CASSPDRGLDTGELFF
TRBV5-6	-	TRBJ1-2	TRBD1	TGTGCCAGCAGCTTGGGACAGGGCTCACCCTATGGCTACACCTTC	CASSLGQGSPYGYTF
TRBV15	-	TRBJ1-2	-	TGTGCCACCAGCAGTGTTACTAACTATGGCTACACCTTC	CATSSVTNYGYTF
TRBV5-4	-	TRBJ2-2	TRBD2	TGTGCCAGCAGCTTTAGCGGGGGGGGCACCGGGGAGCTGTTTTTT	CASSFSGGGTGELFF
TRBV2	-	TRBJ2-2	TRBD1	TGTGCCAGCACCGGGAACAGGGGGTGGAACACCGGGGAGCTGTTTTTT	CASTGNRGWNTGELFF
TRBV6-1	once	TRBJ2-5	-	TGTGCCATCGGGGAGTGGCGGGAGACCCAGTACTTC	CAIGEWRETQYF
TRBV7-2	-	TRBJ2-2	-	TGTGCCAGCCGGCAGGGTGGTACCGGGGAGCTGTTTTTT	CASRQGGTGELFF
TRBV12-5	few	TRBJ1-1	-	TGTGCTAGTGGTTTGTCCCAGGCAGTTGAAGCTTTCTTT	CASGLSQAVEAFF
TRBV4-2	-	TRBJ2-1	-	TGTGCCAGCAGCCAAGATATGCGACAGAGCTACAATGAGCAGTTCTTC	CASSQDMRQSYNEQFF
TRBV11-2	-	TRBJ1-3	-	TGTGCCAGCACCATATTCTCTGGAGGCAGAAACACCATATATTTT	CASTIFSGGRNTIYF
TRBV5-6	-	TRBJ2-3	TRBD2	TGTGCCAGCAGCCTAAAAGCGGGGGAAAGCACAGATACGCAGTATTTT	CASSLKAGESTDTQYF
TRBV18	-	TRBJ1-1	TRBD1	TGTGCCAGCTCACCGTGGCTGGTTGGGACAGAGAACACTGAAGCTTTCTTT	CASSPWLVGTENTEAFF
TRBV19	-	TRBJ2-1	-	TGTGCCAGTAGTATGACCCGGGAAGGTTCGGTCAATGAGCAGTTCTTC	CASSMTREGSVNEQFF